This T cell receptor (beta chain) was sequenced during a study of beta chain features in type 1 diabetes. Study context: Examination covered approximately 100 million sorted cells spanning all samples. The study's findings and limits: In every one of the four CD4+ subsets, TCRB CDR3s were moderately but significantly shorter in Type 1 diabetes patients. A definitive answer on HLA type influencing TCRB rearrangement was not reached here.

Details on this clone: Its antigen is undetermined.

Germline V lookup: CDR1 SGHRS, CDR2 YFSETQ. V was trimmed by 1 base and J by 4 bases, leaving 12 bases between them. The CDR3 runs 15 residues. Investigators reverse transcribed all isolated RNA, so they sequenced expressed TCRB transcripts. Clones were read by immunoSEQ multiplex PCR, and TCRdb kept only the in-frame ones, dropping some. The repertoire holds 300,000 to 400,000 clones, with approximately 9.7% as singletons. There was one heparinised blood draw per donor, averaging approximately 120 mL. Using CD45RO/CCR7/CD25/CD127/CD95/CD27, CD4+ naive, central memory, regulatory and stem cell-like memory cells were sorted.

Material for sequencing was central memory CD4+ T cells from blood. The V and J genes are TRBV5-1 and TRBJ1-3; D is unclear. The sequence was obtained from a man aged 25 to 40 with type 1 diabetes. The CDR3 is CASSLYGVRGNTIYF. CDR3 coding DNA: TGCGCCAGCAGCTTGTACGGGGTTCGAGGAAACACCATATATTTT.